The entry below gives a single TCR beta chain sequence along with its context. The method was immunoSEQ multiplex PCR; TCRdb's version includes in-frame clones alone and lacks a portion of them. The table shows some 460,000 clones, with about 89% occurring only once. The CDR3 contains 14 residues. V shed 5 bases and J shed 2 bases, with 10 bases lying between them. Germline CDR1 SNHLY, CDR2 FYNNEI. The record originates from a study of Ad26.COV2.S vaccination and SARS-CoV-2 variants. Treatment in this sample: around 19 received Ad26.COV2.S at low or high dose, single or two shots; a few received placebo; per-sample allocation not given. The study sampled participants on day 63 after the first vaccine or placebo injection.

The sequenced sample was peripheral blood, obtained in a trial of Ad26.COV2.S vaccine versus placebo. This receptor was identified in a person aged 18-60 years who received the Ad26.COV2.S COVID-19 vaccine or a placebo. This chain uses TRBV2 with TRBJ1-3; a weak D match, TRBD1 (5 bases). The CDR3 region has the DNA TGTGCCAGCAGTTTGGCAGGGACTGGAAACACCATATATTTT. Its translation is CASSLAGTGNTIYF.